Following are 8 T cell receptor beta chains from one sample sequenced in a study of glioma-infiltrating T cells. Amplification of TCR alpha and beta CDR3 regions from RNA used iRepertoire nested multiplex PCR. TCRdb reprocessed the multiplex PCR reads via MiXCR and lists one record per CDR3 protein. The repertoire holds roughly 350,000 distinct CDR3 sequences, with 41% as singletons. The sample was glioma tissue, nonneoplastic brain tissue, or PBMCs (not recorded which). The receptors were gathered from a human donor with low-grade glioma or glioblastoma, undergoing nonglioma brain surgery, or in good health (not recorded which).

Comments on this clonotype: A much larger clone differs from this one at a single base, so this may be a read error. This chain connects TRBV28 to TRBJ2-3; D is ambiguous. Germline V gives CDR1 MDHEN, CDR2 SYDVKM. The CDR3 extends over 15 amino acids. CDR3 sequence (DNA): TGTGCCAGCAGTTTATTGGGCGGTCACACAGATAAGCAGTATTTT. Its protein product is CASSLLGGHTDKQYF.

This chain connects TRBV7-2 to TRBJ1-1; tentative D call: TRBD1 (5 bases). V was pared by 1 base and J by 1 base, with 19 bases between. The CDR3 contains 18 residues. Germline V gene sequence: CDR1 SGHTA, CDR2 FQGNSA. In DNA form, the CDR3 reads TGTGCCAGCAGCTTAGATTACTTGGGGCAGCCAGAGAACACTGAAGCTTTCTTT. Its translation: CASSLDYLGQPENTEAFF.

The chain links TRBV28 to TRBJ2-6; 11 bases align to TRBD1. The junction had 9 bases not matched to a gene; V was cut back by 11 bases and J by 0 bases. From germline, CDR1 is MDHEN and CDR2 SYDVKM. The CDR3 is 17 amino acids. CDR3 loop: CAVRDRGIPSGANVLTF. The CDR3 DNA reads TGTGCCGTTAGGGACAGGGGGATACCCTCTGGGGCCAACGTCCTGACTTTC.

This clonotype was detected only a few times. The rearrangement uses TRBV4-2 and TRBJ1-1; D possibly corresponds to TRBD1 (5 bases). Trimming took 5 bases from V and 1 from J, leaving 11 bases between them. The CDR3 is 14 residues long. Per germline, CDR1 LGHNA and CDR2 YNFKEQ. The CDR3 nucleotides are TGTGCCAGCAGCGCGGGACCCGAGAACACTGAAGCTTTCTTT. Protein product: CASSAGPENTEAFF.

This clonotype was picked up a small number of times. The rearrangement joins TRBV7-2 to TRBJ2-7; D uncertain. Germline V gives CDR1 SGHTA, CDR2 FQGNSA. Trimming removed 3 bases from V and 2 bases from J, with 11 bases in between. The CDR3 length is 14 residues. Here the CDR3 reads CASSFRVSTYEQYF. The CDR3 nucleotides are TGTGCCAGCAGCTTTCGAGTCAGTACCTACGAGCAGTACTTC.

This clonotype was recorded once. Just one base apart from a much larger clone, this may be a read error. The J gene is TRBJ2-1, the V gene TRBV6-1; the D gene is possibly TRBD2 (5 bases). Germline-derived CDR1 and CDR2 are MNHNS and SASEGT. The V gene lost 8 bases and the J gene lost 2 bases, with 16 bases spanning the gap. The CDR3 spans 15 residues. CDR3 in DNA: TGTGCCAGCGGCCTCGGGGTTCACGCCTACAATGAGCAGTTCTTC. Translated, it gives CASGLGVHAYNEQFF.

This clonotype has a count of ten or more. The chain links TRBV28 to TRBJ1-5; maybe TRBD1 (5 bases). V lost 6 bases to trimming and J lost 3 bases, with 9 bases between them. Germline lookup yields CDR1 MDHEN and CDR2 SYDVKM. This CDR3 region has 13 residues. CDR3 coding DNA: TGTGCCAGCAGACGAGGGGTCAATCAGCCCCAGCATTTT. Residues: CASRRGVNQPQHF.

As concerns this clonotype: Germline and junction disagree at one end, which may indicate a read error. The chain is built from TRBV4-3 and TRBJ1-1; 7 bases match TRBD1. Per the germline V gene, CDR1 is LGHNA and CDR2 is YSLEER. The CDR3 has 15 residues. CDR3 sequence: CASGQIQGFGTEAFF. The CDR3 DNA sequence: TGCGCCAGCGGCCAAATACAGGGGTTCGGCACTGAAGCTTTCTTT.